This T cell receptor (beta chain) was identified during a study of blood T cell repertoires in COVID-19. At the level of the study: Samples came from the United States, Italy and Spain, spanning acute and convalescent COVID-19.

Authors' analysis steps: Nucleated cell number was recorded as an estimate derived from reference gene primer amplification. Clones were read by immunoSEQ multiplex PCR, and TCRdb kept only the in-frame ones, dropping some. V, J and clone size are taken as reported in that table, and D and trimming were inferred from the DNA itself. The table includes approximately 51,000 clones, approximately 85% detected once. The sequenced sample was peripheral blood. The clonotype was recovered from a human donor in a cohort sampled during active COVID-19.

CDR3 nucleotide sequence: TGTGCCAGCAGTTTAGGACTAGCGGGAGGGCCGGGCACAGATACGCAGTATTTT. It yields the protein CASSLGLAGGPGTDTQYF. The genes are TRBV6-2 or TRBV6-3 and TRBJ2-3, with TRBD2 matching 15 bases. This CDR3 has 18 amino acids. CDR1 and CDR2 from the germline V gene are MNHEY and SVGEGT. V lost 4 bases, J lost 1 base, and 6 bases stayed unmatched.